Listed below are T cell receptor beta chains from one sample, sequenced in a study of cytomegalovirus exposure and HLA in healthy donors. Clones were sequenced by immunoSEQ multiplex PCR, and TCRdb holds only the in-frame ones, with some missing. Of tens of thousands of clones detected, 65% to 80% appear once; the ten largest clones hold approximately 30%. Sequencing input: PBMCs. These receptors all come from a man aged 35 to 55 in good health and CMV-seropositive. The CDR3 runs from the conserved cysteine through the conserved F or W. The D gene is left open where the match is weak. Clone size is shown for a subset of rows, as once, few, many or a class of expanded clone.

TRBD2,TRBJ2-7,NA,TRBV5-6,TGTGCCAGCAGCCCCCGGACTAGCTTTTACGAGCAGTACTTC,CASSPRTSFYEQYF
NA,TRBJ1-1,few,TRBV7-9,TGTGCCAGCAGCTTGGAGAGAGAAGCTTTCTTT,CASSLEREAFF
TRBD2,TRBJ2-2,few,TRBV6-6,TGTGCCAGCAGTTACGGGACTAGGCAAACCGGGGAGCTGTTTTTT,CASSYGTRQTGELFF
TRBD1,TRBJ2-7,NA,TRBV10-1,TGCGCCAGCAGCGAGAACACAGGGGGCTCGTACGAGCAGTACTTC,CASSENTGGSYEQYF
TRBD1,TRBJ1-5,once,TRBV12-5,TGTGCTAGTGGTTTGTTGGGGGGGGGACAGGGTTGGAATCAGCCCCAGCATTTT,CASGLLGGGQGWNQPQHF
NA,TRBJ1-1,NA,TRBV6-6,TGTGCCAGCAGGGATCATCGAAGCAGGGTAATGACTGAAGCTTTCTTT,CASRDHRSRVMTEAFF
TRBD1,TRBJ2-1,NA,TRBV6-1,TGTGCCAGCAGTGAAAAAGGGACAGGGTTTAATGAGCAGTTCTTC,CASSEKGTGFNEQFF
NA,TRBJ1-3,NA,TRBV7-3,TGTGCCAGCAGCCCCTCCCCCTCTGGAAACACCATATATTTT,CASSPSPSGNTIYF
TRBD1,TRBJ1-2,NA,TRBV2,TGTGCCAGCAGGGCGGGACAGGGAAAGGGACCCTATGGCTACACCTTC,CASRAGQGKGPYGYTF
NA,TRBJ1-6,few,TRBV5-1,TGCGCCAGCAGCTTGGACAGGGCATATAATTCACCCCTCCACTTT,CASSLDRAYNSPLHF
NA,TRBJ1-1,NA,TRBV12-5,TGTGCCAGTAATGGGGGGTTTGAAGCTTTCTTT,CASNGGFEAFF
TRBD1,TRBJ2-2,few,TRBV9,TGTGCCAGCAGCGAGTGGGTGGGACAGGGAGCCGGGGAGCTGTTTTTT,CASSEWVGQGAGELFF
TRBD1,TRBJ2-3,NA,TRBV2,TGTGCCAGCAGAGGCGAGGGACAGCGAGGTACGCAGTATTTT,CASRGEGQRGTQYF
TRBD1,TRBJ2-2,NA,TRBV7-6,TGTGCCAGCAGGTACAGGGGGAACACCGGGGAGCTGTTTTTT,CASRYRGNTGELFF
TRBD1,TRBJ2-1,once,TRBV11-2,TGTGCCAGCAGCTTAGCACAGGGGGCGCACGAGCAGTTCTTC,CASSLAQGAHEQFF
TRBD1,TRBJ1-1,NA,TRBV5-4,TGTGCCAGCAGCTTATTGACAGGGTTGGACACTGAAGCTTTCTTT,CASSLLTGLDTEAFF
NA,TRBJ1-6,once,TRBV6-5,TGTGCCAGCACCCCGGGGGGCGGAAGTTCACCCCTCCACTTT,CASTPGGGSSPLHF
NA,TRBJ2-7,NA,TRBV6-6,TGTGCCAGCGCCGACCCAGGGGACAAGCAAACCTACGAGCAGTACTTC,CASADPGDKQTYEQYF
NA,TRBJ2-2,NA,TRBV19,TGTGCCAGTAGGAAACCGGGGGGCATCACCGGGGAGCTGTTTTTT,CASRKPGGITGELFF
NA,TRBJ1-5,NA,TRBV6-5,TGTGCCAGCAGGTACCGGGGGGGACAGCCCCAGCATTTT,CASRYRGGQPQHF
NA,TRBJ2-3,NA,TRBV5-1,TGCGCCAGCAGCTTGGCCTTATCTAGCCCAGATACGCAGTATTTT,CASSLALSSPDTQYF
TRBD1,TRBJ1-1,NA,TRBV5-6,TGTGCCAGCAGCTGGACAGGAAGGTACACTGAAGCTTTCTTT,CASSWTGRYTEAFF
NA,TRBJ1-1,few,TRBV9,TGTGCCAGCAGCGGCCAGCCGGACAGTTTCACTGAAGCTTTCTTT,CASSGQPDSFTEAFF
NA,TRBJ2-1,NA,TRBV4-3,TGCGCCAGCAGCCAAGACATGATTGCAGCGCCCTACAATGAGCAGTTCTTC,CASSQDMIAAPYNEQFF
NA,TRBJ2-7,once,TRBV5-1,TGCGCCAGCAGCTTAGGGGCATCCTACGAGCAGTACTTC,CASSLGASYEQYF
TRBD1,TRBJ2-3,NA,TRBV7-7,TGTGCTAGCAGCTTAGACAGGGATTCGAATACGCAGTATTTT,CASSLDRDSNTQYF
TRBD2,TRBJ2-7,NA,TRBV5-1,TGCGCCAGCAGCTCGGGGGGGGTTGGGGACTACGAGCAGTACTTC,CASSSGGVGDYEQYF
TRBD2,TRBJ2-5,NA,TRBV19,TGTGCCAGTAGTATAGCGGGCGGGGGGGAGGAGACCCAGTACTTC,CASSIAGGGEETQYF
NA,TRBJ1-5,NA,TRBV4-3,TGCGCCAGCAGCCAAGATTTGAATTCGCAGGGGAGCAATCAGCCCCAGCATTTT,CASSQDLNSQGSNQPQHF
TRBD1,TRBJ1-5,few,TRBV10-3,TGTGCCATCAGTGGGGACAGGGACGGCAATCAGCCCCAGCATTTT,CAISGDRDGNQPQHF
NA,TRBJ1-1,NA,TRBV5-1,TGCGCCAGCAGCTTGGGGGACACCTTGGGAACTGAAGCTTTCTTT,CASSLGDTLGTEAFF
TRBD2,TRBJ2-3,NA,TRBV5-1,TGCGCCAGCGTGTCTAGCGGGGCCCCCGAGGGAGATACGCAGTATTTT,CASVSSGAPEGDTQYF
NA,TRBJ1-6,NA,TRBV7-8,TGTGCCAGCAGCTTAGCACAGAATGGGTCACCCCTCCACTTT,CASSLAQNGSPLHF
NA,TRBJ2-7,NA,TRBV10-3,TGTGCCATCAGTGAGCTGACGGAGGGAGAGCAGTACTTC,CAISELTEGEQYF
NA,TRBJ2-3,NA,TRBV5-1,TGCGCCAGCAGCCCCCAGAAACTGACTAGCACAGATACGCAGTATTTT,CASSPQKLTSTDTQYF
NA,TRBJ1-5,NA,TRBV21-1,TGTGCCAGCAGCCGTAGGAGGGACAGCAATCAGCCCCAGCATTTT,CASSRRRDSNQPQHF
NA,TRBJ1-2,NA,TRBV6-1,TGTGCCAGCATTAGCGCCTACTCCTATGGCTACACCTTC,CASISAYSYGYTF
NA,TRBJ2-5,NA,TRBV7-3,TGTGCCAGCAGCTTAGGGGCCGGGGGGCCAGAACTTCAAGAGACCCAGTACTTC,CASSLGAGGPELQETQYF
NA,TRBJ2-7,NA,TRBV7-3,TGTGCCAGCAGCTTACAGGGGGGTAGCTCCTACGAGCAGTACTTC,CASSLQGGSSYEQYF
NA,TRBJ2-7,NA,TRBV19,TGTGCCAGTTCGGTCGCGGTCGGGTCCTCTGAGCAGTACTTC,CASSVAVGSSEQYF
NA,TRBJ1-1,NA,TRBV5-4,TGTGCCACCTCGAGCGGGTTTGAAGCTTTCTTT,CATSSGFEAFF
NA,TRBJ2-3,NA,TRBV6-1,TGTGCCAGCAGGCCAGAGACTGCTAGCACAGATACGCAGTATTTT,CASRPETASTDTQYF
NA,TRBJ1-2,NA,TRBV5-1,TGCGCCAGCAGCTTGGCCCCGGAGATCTATGGCTACACCTTC,CASSLAPEIYGYTF
TRBD1,TRBJ1-2,NA,TRBV5-1,TGCGCCAGTGGGACAGGGGACCAAGGCTACACCTTC,CASGTGDQGYTF
NA,TRBJ1-2,NA,TRBV11-1,TGTGCCAGCAGCATACAAACAGGGTTTGGCTACACCTTC,CASSIQTGFGYTF
NA,TRBJ2-7,NA,TRBV7-9,TGTGCCAGCACTATAGTTGGAGGGGATTCGGACGAGCAGTACTTC,CASTIVGGDSDEQYF
NA,TRBJ1-2,NA,TRBV6-1,TGTGCCAGCAGGGCCGCAGTCAACTATGGCTACACCTTC,CASRAAVNYGYTF
NA,TRBJ1-6,NA,TRBV27,TGTGCCAGCGGCCCTTATTCACCCCTCCACTTT,CASGPYSPLHF
NA,TRBJ1-2,NA,TRBV7-9,TGTGCCAGCAGCTTAGTAGGAGGGGACGGCGGTGGCTACACCTTC,CASSLVGGDGGGYTF
NA,TRBJ1-2,once,TRBV4-3,TGCGCCAGCAGCCAAGGCTCAGGGCCTATCGGCTACACCTTC,CASSQGSGPIGYTF
TRBD1,TRBJ2-1,few,TRBV6-5,TGTGCCAGCAGGGAACAGGGGGGTGTGAATGAGCAGTTCTTC,CASREQGGVNEQFF